These 11 T cell receptor beta chains came from one sample sequenced in a study of blood T cell repertoires in COVID-19. Libraries were prepared by immunoSEQ multiplex PCR; TCRdb keeps only in-frame clonotypes and omits some of them. This table has some 240,000 clones, around 87% appearing once. Sequenced material: peripheral blood. Receptors were obtained from a woman aged 60 to 75 with COVID-19, enrolled during active disease.

This sequence joins TRBV27 and TRBJ1-6, with D unresolved. From germline, CDR1 is MNHEY and CDR2 SMNVEV (reference sequence). The CDR3 is made up of 16 amino acids. The germline V and J ends were trimmed by 2 bases and 0 bases, with 8 bases remaining between them. The CDR3 is CASSLRSSSYNSPLHF. The DNA for the CDR3 is TGTGCCAGCAGTTTAAGATCGAGCTCCTATAATTCACCCCTCCACTTT.

The genes are TRBV5-8 and TRBJ1-2; the D gene is possibly TRBD1 (5 bases). The V and J ends lost 5 bases and 4 bases respectively, with 18 bases between them. CDR1 is SGHTS, CDR2 YDEGEE, per germline. This CDR3 is 15 amino acids long. CDR3 residues: CASSENRQRIYGYTF. CDR3 nucleotides: TGTGCCAGCAGTGAGAATAGACAGCGAATCTATGGCTACACCTTC.

The chain joins TRBV11-1 to TRBJ2-1, with TRBD1 as a possible D gene (5 bases). V was cut by 1 base and J by 12 bases, with 10 bases left in between. In germline, CDR1 is SGHAT, CDR2 FQDESV (reference sequence). CDR3 length equals 12 residues. The CDR3 reads CASSLGVRAQFF. The CDR3 DNA reads TGTGCCAGCAGCTTAGGGGTCAGGGCGCAGTTCTTC. Complete variable domain (other parts from reference TRBV11-1 and TRBJ2-1): EAEVAQSPRYKITEKSQAVAFWCDPISGHATLYWYRQILGQGPELLVQFQDESVVDDSQLPKDRFSAERLKGVDSTLKIQPAELGDSAMYLCASSLGVRAQFFGPGTRLTVL.

The genes are TRBV11-3 and TRBJ1-1; the D is unclear. The V and J ends lost 3 bases and 1 base respectively, with 6 bases between them. This CDR3 contains 13 residues. Germline V lookup: CDR1 SGHNT, CDR2 YENEEA. For the CDR3, the DNA is TGTGCCAGCAGCTTGGCCCAGAACACTGAAGCTTTCTTT. Translating it yields CASSLAQNTEAFF.

V usage is TRBV4-3 and J usage is TRBJ1-5; D is undetermined. The germline CDR1 and CDR2 sequences are LGHNA and YSLEER. This CDR3 comprises 16 residues. V lost 0 bases, J lost 0 bases, and 9 bases lay in between. The CDR3 loop reads CASSQDRVYSNQPQHF. As DNA, the CDR3 is TGCGCCAGCAGCCAAGATCGGGTATATAGCAATCAGCCCCAGCATTTT.

The gene calls are TRBV7-2 and TRBJ2-1, with a tentative D call TRBD2 (5 bases). Trimming removed 2 bases at V and 7 bases at J, with 12 bases between. Germline CDR1 and CDR2: SGHTA and FQGNSA. This CDR3 is 14 amino acids long. The DNA of the CDR3 is TGTGCCAGCAGCTTAATCAGGTTAGCGAATGAGCAGTTCTTC. It translates to CASSLIRLANEQFF. Together with reference TRBV7-2 and TRBJ2-1, the CDR3 gives the full variable domain: GAGVSQSPSNKVTEKGKDVELRCDPISGHTALYWYRQSLGQGLEFLIYFQGNSAPDKSGLPSDRFSAERTGGSVSTLTIQRTQQEDSAVYLCASSLIRLANEQFFGPGTRLTVL.

This clone was counted a single time. The chain uses TRBV9 and TRBJ1-1, with 8 bases aligning to TRBD1. CDR1 and CDR2 (germline): SGDLS, YYNGEE. The J segment lost 3 bases and the V segment lost 4 bases, leaving 11 bases of the junction unmatched. The CDR3 is made up of 16 amino acids. CDR3 coding DNA: TGTGCCAGCAGCCCCCGGACAGGGAGGGGGGACACTGAAGCTTTCTTT. Its protein product is CASSPRTGRGDTEAFF.

This chain connects TRBV7-2 to TRBJ1-2; D gene unclear. The CDR3 covers 15 residues. In germline, CDR1 is SGHTA, CDR2 FQGNSA. Trimming stripped 6 bases from V and 2 bases from J, with 16 bases between. CDR3 amino acids: CASSKNGRQNYGYTF. The CDR3 DNA reads as TGTGCCAGCAGTAAAAACGGGAGGCAGAACTATGGCTACACCTTC.

The chain links TRBV6-2 or TRBV6-3 to TRBJ1-1; TRBD1 matches at 7 bases. The CDR3 is 15 amino acids. Trimming cost V 0 bases and J 4 bases; bases outside gene matches: 5. From germline, CDR1 is MNHEY and CDR2 SVGEGT. The CDR3 here is CASSYSVQGVTEAFF. CDR3 DNA sequence: TGTGCCAGCAGTTACTCCGTTCAGGGGGTCACTGAAGCTTTCTTT.

The chain is built from TRBV6-2 or TRBV6-3 and TRBJ2-5; the D gene could be TRBD1 or TRBD2 (5 bases each). Germline-derived CDR1 and CDR2 are MNHEY and SVGEGT. V shed 6 bases and J shed 7 bases, with 15 bases lying between them. The CDR3 runs 13 residues. For the CDR3, the DNA is TGTGCCAGCAGCCGGGGCTTAGCCGGGACCCAGTACTTC. Its translation is CASSRGLAGTQYF.

This sequence joins TRBV5-4 and TRBJ1-1, with D perhaps TRBD1 (5 bases). Germline lookup yields CDR1 SGHNT and CDR2 YYREEE (reference sequence). The length of the CDR3 is 14 residues. Trimming took 0 bases from V and 1 from J, leaving 7 bases between them. CDR3 nucleotides: TGTGCCAGCAGCTTGGATCAGGGGAACACTGAAGCTTTCTTT. Translating it yields CASSLDQGNTEAFF.